Below, one T cell receptor beta chain is given with its context. Only in-frame clones appear in the TCRdb table, and some are missing; sequencing was by immunoSEQ multiplex PCR. The sample lists 15,000 or so clones, roughly 79% occurring once. This record belongs to a study of somatic mutations in cytotoxic T cells in rheumatoid arthritis. CDR1 and CDR2 from the germline V gene are MGHRA and YSYEKL. V gave up 1 base and J gave up 4 bases; unmatched junction bases: 4. This CDR3 has 16 residues. The V call is TRBV4-1, the J call TRBJ2-1, with 10 nucleotides matching TRBD2. The sample was CD8+ T cells sorted from blood. The TCR originated in an adult with rheumatoid arthritis. CDR3 coding DNA: TGCGCCAGCAGCCAAGGGACTAGCGGATCTTACAATGAGCAGTTCTTC. This sequence encodes CASSQGTSGSYNEQFF.